The subject of this entry is one T cell receptor beta chain. Its specificity is not known. TCRdb re-called the reads through MiXCR, storing one row per CDR3 protein. The sample includes over 250,000 distinct CDR3 sequences, 20% to 30% of them seen just once. The data stem from a study of T cell repertoires in cytomegalovirus infection. Study-level results: Identification of carriers of CMV plus the relevant HLA was performed using cumulative public TCR beta family frequency.

V shed 6 bases and J shed 7 bases, with 21 bases lying between them. The CDR3 contains 15 residues. In germline, CDR1 is LNHDA, CDR2 SQIVND (reference sequence). The TCR originated in a human donor in good health (CMV status not recorded). Some clones in this sample may be carry-over from other donors' samples. The V gene is TRBV19, the J gene TRBJ2-5, with D possibly matching TRBD2 (6 bases). Sequenced sample: PBMCs. CDR3 sequence reads: CASSPSGPSLWTQYF. The CDR3 DNA follows: TGTGCCAGTAGCCCGAGCGGGCCCTCCCTTTGGACCCAGTACTTC.